Following are 23 T cell receptor beta chains from one sample sequenced in a study of early T cells in non-severe SARS-CoV-2 infection. TCRdb independently ran MiXCR on the 5' RACE reads; one entry per CDR3 protein. Of 55,000 to 65,000 distinct CDR3 sequences in the sample, 10% to 14% were seen once. Sequenced input: whole blood. The receptor set was obtained from an adult who was a healthcare worker with PCR-confirmed SARS-CoV-2 infection or an uninfected control (not recorded which).

This clonotype was detected ten times or more. The chain couples TRBV11-2 to TRBJ2-1; D is perhaps TRBD2 (7 bases). CDR1 and CDR2 (germline): SGHAT, FQNNGV. The CDR3 is 15 amino acids. Trimming stripped 3 bases from V and 3 bases from J, with 12 bases between. CDR3 nucleotide sequence: TGTGCCAGCAGCTTGCGGCGGGGGCTCTACAATGAGCAGTTCTTC. Translated: CASSLRRGLYNEQFF. The full variable domain, completed using reference TRBV11-2 and TRBJ2-1, is EAGVAQSPRYKIIEKRQSVAFWCNPISGHATLYWYQQILGQGPKLLIQFQNNGVVDDSQLPKDRFSAERLKGVDSTLKIQPAKLEDSAVYLCASSLRRGLYNEQFFGPGTRLTVL.

The sample holds many counts of this clonotype. The chain has TRBV2 and TRBJ1-2, with 8 bases fitting TRBD1. This CDR3 comprises 13 residues. CDR1 is SNHLY, CDR2 FYNNEI, per germline. The trim removed 6 bases at V and 8 bases at J, leaving 8 bases unmatched. The CDR3 here is CASSQGAGKGYTF. DNA of the CDR3: TGTGCCAGCAGCCAGGGGGCAGGTAAAGGCTACACCTTC.

Many counts were recorded for this clonotype. The chain is built from TRBV12-3 or TRBV12-4 and TRBJ1-1, with TRBD1 as a possible D gene (5 bases). The CDR3 runs 15 residues. Trimming removed 6 bases from V and 0 bases from J, with 14 bases in between. CDR3 bases: TGTGCCAGCAGCCCAGACAGCTGGATGAACACTGAAGCTTTCTTT. Translation: CASSPDSWMNTEAFF.

This clonotype occurred many times. CDR3 residues: CASGTGNTEAFF. The CDR3, as DNA: TGTGCCAGCGGGACAGGGAACACTGAAGCTTTCTTT. The V gene is TRBV7-8, the J gene TRBJ1-1, with 8 positions matching TRBD1. The germline V gene encodes CDR1 SGHVS and CDR2 FQNEAQ. CDR3 length equals 12 residues. V was clipped by 8 bases and J by 1 base; unmatched bases: 0.

V usage is TRBV7-2 and J usage is TRBJ2-3; TRBD1 might be the D (7 bases). Germline V gene data show CDR1 as SGHTA and CDR2 as FQGNSA. Trimming left V 3 bases short and J 4 bases short, with 14 bases between. The CDR3 sequence is 15 residues long. This CDR3 reads CASSLGGQPSDTQYF. The CDR3 DNA reads as TGTGCCAGCAGCTTGGGGGGACAGCCCTCAGATACGCAGTATTTT.

In this sample, this clonotype turned up many times. This chain uses TRBV6-2 or TRBV6-3 with TRBJ1-2, with 8 nucleotides matching TRBD1. In germline, CDR1 is MNHEY, CDR2 SVGEGT. The CDR3 runs 11 residues. V shed 6 bases and J 8 bases; nucleotides not matched to a gene: 2. CDR3 coding DNA: TGTGCCAGCAGGTCAGGGGGCGGCTACACCTTC. It codes for CASRSGGGYTF.

This clonotype has ten or more counts. The chain couples TRBV6-1 to TRBJ2-7, with 8 bases aligning to TRBD1. Per the germline V gene, CDR1 is MNHNS and CDR2 is SASEGT. V lost 6 bases and J lost 7; bases outside the gene matches: 5. There are 12 residues in the CDR3. The CDR3 DNA reads as TGTGCCAGCAGAGACAGGGGTGGAGAGCAGTACTTC. This codes for CASRDRGGEQYF.

This clonotype was counted many times. The chain is built from TRBV2 and TRBJ1-5; 8 nucleotides line up with TRBD1. The J segment lost 3 bases and the V segment lost 6 bases, leaving 7 bases of the junction unmatched. The CDR3 contains 15 residues. The germline V gene encodes CDR1 SNHLY and CDR2 FYNNEI. Here the CDR3 reads CASREQGENNQPQHF. CDR3 sequence (DNA): TGTGCCAGCAGAGAACAGGGGGAAAACAATCAGCCCCAGCATTTT.

This clonotype was observed a few times. The rearrangement joins TRBV29-1 to TRBJ2-3; D ambiguous. CDR1 is SQVTM and CDR2 is ANQGSEA in the germline V gene. CDR3 size: 12 residues. Trimming removed 4 bases at V and 3 bases at J, with 8 bases between. The CDR3 loop is CSVAPRTDTQYF. DNA of the CDR3: TGCAGCGTTGCCCCCCGGACAGATACGCAGTATTTT.

This clonotype was detected many times. DNA of the CDR3: TGTGCCAGCAGCGGAGCGGGGGCTACCTACGAGCAGTACTTC. Translation gives CASSGAGATYEQYF. The chain recombines TRBV7-2 with TRBJ2-7; 8 nucleotides agree with TRBD2. The length of the CDR3 is 14 residues. Per the germline V gene, CDR1 is SGHTA and CDR2 is FQGNSA. Unmatched junction bases numbered 5, after V lost 5 bases and J lost 2 bases.

This clonotype has a count of ten or more. CDR3 nucleotide sequence: TGTGCCACCGAGTATCTTCGGGGGGCCACAGATACGCAGTATTTT. This sequence encodes CATEYLRGATDTQYF. V and J are TRBV6-1 and TRBJ2-3, with a weak D call TRBD2 (7 bases). Germline V CDR1 and CDR2: MNHNS, SASEGT. V was trimmed by 10 bases and J by 2 bases, leaving 19 bases between them. CDR3 length: 15 amino acids.

This chain links TRBV25-1 with TRBJ1-2, with a weak D call TRBD1 (5 bases). Trimming shortened V by 3 bases and J by 4 bases, and 9 bases separated the two germline ends. Germline assignment: CDR1 MGHDK and CDR2 SYGVNS. The CDR3 is 13 amino acids. The CDR3 is CASSEGRGYGYTF. The CDR3 nucleotides are TGTGCCAGCAGTGAGGGGAGGGGCTATGGCTACACCTTC.

The genes are TRBV5-1 and TRBJ2-3; a weak D match, TRBD2 (6 bases). Germline V gene sequence: CDR1 SGHRS, CDR2 YFSETQ. Trimming shortened V by 0 bases and J by 2 bases, and 13 bases separated the two germline ends. The CDR3 is 16 amino acids. CDR3 in DNA: TGCGCCAGCAGCTTGGCCGGAGCGGGCGTCACAGATACGCAGTATTTT. It translates to CASSLAGAGVTDTQYF.

In its sample, this clonotype was seen many times. This chain links TRBV10-3 with TRBJ1-1; unclear D gene. V lost 3 bases and J lost 3, with 14 bases in between. This CDR3 spans 15 amino acids. The germline gives CDR1 ENHRY, CDR2 SYGVKD. As DNA, the CDR3 is TGTGCCATCAGTGACGGCCAAACGTCCCACACTGAAGCTTTCTTT. Its translation is CAISDGQTSHTEAFF.

The chain employs TRBV6-2 or TRBV6-3 and TRBJ1-1, with a possible D match to TRBD1 (6 bases). Germline V gene data show CDR1 as MNHEY and CDR2 as SVGEGT. The CDR3 length is 14 residues. V lost 10 bases, J lost 6 bases, and 21 bases lay in between. CDR3 coding DNA: TGTGCCATCTCCCCATTAGGGGGGTTCGCTGAAGCTTTCTTT. Translation: CAISPLGGFAEAFF.

Only a few counts were recorded for this clonotype. The chain links TRBV19 to TRBJ2-2; D might be TRBD1 (5 bases). CDR1 is LNHDA, CDR2 SQIVND, per germline (reference sequence). The CDR3 sequence is 15 residues long. V lost 5 bases to trimming and J lost 0 bases, with 10 bases between them. The CDR3 is CASSGRDTNTGELFF. The CDR3 DNA reads as TGTGCCAGTAGTGGCAGGGATACGAACACCGGGGAGCTGTTTTTT.

This clonotype was seen only a few times. The chain joins TRBV11-1 to TRBJ1-1; D might be TRBD1 (6 bases). The CDR3 loop spans 16 amino acids. The germline V gene encodes CDR1 SGHAT and CDR2 FQDESV (reference sequence). The V and J ends lost 6 bases and 2 bases respectively, with 19 bases between them. CDR3 residues: CASRPRGGRINTEAFF. The CDR3 bases are TGTGCCAGCAGACCCAGGGGCGGGCGGATCAACACTGAAGCTTTCTTT.

The rearrangement uses TRBV2 and TRBJ2-7, with 10 bases that match TRBD1. Trimming cost V 4 bases and J 6 bases; bases outside gene matches: 6. This CDR3 has 14 residues. Germline values: CDR1 SNHLY, CDR2 FYNNEI. This CDR3 reads CASSGDRGWGEQYF. The CDR3, as DNA: TGTGCCAGCAGTGGGGACAGGGGCTGGGGCGAGCAGTACTTC.

This clonotype was counted many times. The chain couples TRBV2 to TRBJ1-5, with 7 bases aligning to TRBD1. J was trimmed by 1 base and V by 4 bases; bases with no gene match: 4. Per germline, CDR1 SNHLY and CDR2 FYNNEI. The CDR3 contains 15 residues. CDR3 in amino acids: CASSAGTVSNQPQHF. CDR3 in DNA: TGTGCCAGCAGTGCCGGGACAGTGAGCAATCAGCCCCAGCATTTT.

The J gene is TRBJ2-3, the V gene TRBV7-2; TRBD2 matches at 12 bases. The V segment lost 5 bases and the J segment 5 bases; nucleotides outside the gene matches: 11. The germline CDR1 and CDR2 sequences are SGHTA and FQGNSA. The CDR3 consists of 17 residues. The CDR3 is CASSPGRLAGGRDTQYF. The DNA of the CDR3 is TGTGCCAGCAGCCCAGGGCGGCTAGCGGGGGGGCGAGATACGCAGTATTTT.

This clonotype was seen at least ten times. The chain couples TRBV20-1 to TRBJ1-3; D remains ambiguous. Germline-derived CDR1 and CDR2 are DFQATT and SNEGSKA (reference sequence). This CDR3 is 14 amino acids long. V shed 1 base and J shed 3 bases, with 10 bases lying between them. The CDR3 nucleotides are TGCAGTGCTAGAGCAAATTATTTTGGAAACACCATATATTTT. As protein: CSARANYFGNTIYF.

This clonotype occurred a few times. The genes are TRBV3-1 and TRBJ2-3; no clear D gene. This CDR3 is built from 16 residues. Trimming removed 0 bases at V and 1 base at J, with 11 bases between. Germline V gives CDR1 LGHDT, CDR2 YNNKEL (reference sequence). CDR3 nucleotides: TGTGCCAGCAGCCAAGACTATACGCACCGCACAGATACGCAGTATTTT. Residues: CASSQDYTHRTDTQYF.

At least ten counts were recorded for this clonotype. The chain joins TRBV28 to TRBJ2-7, with 9 bases aligning to TRBD1. The CDR3 spans 16 residues. Trimming took 5 bases from V and 5 from J; bases not matched to a gene: 13. The germline CDR1 and CDR2 sequences are MDHEN and SYDVKM. The DNA for the CDR3 is TGTGCCAGCAGTGTCTCTTCGGGACAGGGTTCCCACGAGCAGTACTTC. This codes for CASSVSSGQGSHEQYF.